The rows below give T cell receptor beta chains drawn from one sample of a study of blood T cell repertoires in COVID-19. TCRdb keeps only in-frame clones here, not all; method: immunoSEQ multiplex PCR. This sample yields 50,000 to 65,000 clones, of which around 90% are seen a single time; about 6% belongs to the top ten. Sequenced input: peripheral blood. These receptors were obtained from a human donor in a cohort sampled during active COVID-19. Each CDR3 is given with its conserved first and last residue. The D gene is left open where the match is weak. Size is stated for part of the rows, as once, few or many counts, or as a class when the clone is expanded.

V gene	clone size	D gene	J gene	CDR3 DNA	CDR3 protein
TRBV11-2	-	TRBD2	TRBJ2-1	TGTGCCAGCAGCTTAGACGCGGGAGGAGATGAGCAGTTCTTC	CASSLDAGGDEQFF
TRBV2	-	TRBD2	TRBJ2-7	TGTGCCAGCCGAGGGACTAGCGGGACCTACGAGCAGTACTTC	CASRGTSGTYEQYF
TRBV7-9	-	TRBD1	TRBJ1-4	TGTGCCAGCAGCTTGGGCGACAGGGTTAGTTCGACTGAAAAACTGTTTTTT	CASSLGDRVSSTEKLFF
TRBV7-9	few	-	TRBJ1-1	TGTGCCAGCAGCTCCCGCGGCTGGGCTTTCTTT	CASSSRGWAFF
TRBV2	-	-	TRBJ1-1	TGTGCCAGCAGGCGGGACAACACTGAAGCTTTCTTT	CASRRDNTEAFF
TRBV12-5	-	-	TRBJ2-1	TGTGCTAGTGGTTTGGATCTAGTTATCTCTCTACAGTTCTTC	CASGLDLVISLQFF
TRBV7-2	-	TRBD1	TRBJ2-5	TGTGCCAGCAGCAACCGACAGGGCCGCGCGACCCAGTACTTC	CASSNRQGRATQYF
TRBV5-4	-	TRBD2	TRBJ2-5	TGTGCCAGCAGCTTGGCTTTTAGCGGGGAGGGGGAGACCCAGTACTTC	CASSLAFSGEGETQYF
TRBV7-7	-	TRBD2	TRBJ2-1	TGTGCTAGCAGCTCCGGTAGGGCGGGGGGGCCTGGATCCTACAATGAGCAGTTCTTC	CASSSGRAGGPGSYNEQFF
TRBV27	-	TRBD2	TRBJ2-3	TGTGCCAGCAATCCCGGGACTAGCGAACGCACAGATACGCAGTATTTT	CASNPGTSERTDTQYF
TRBV18	once	TRBD1	TRBJ2-7	TGTGCCAGCTCATTACAGGGGGACCAAGTTGAGCAGTACTTC	CASSLQGDQVEQYF
TRBV7-9	-	-	TRBJ1-3	TGTGCCAGCAGCTTAGCCATGCAGGGCGGTGGCACCATATATTTT	CASSLAMQGGGTIYF
TRBV5-1	once	-	TRBJ2-3	TGCGCCAGCAGCTTGGTGGCAGTAGATACGCAGTATTTT	CASSLVAVDTQYF
TRBV19	-	TRBD1	TRBJ1-6	TGTGCCAGTAGAACAGGGGGCGAGTCACCCCTCCACTTT	CASRTGGESPLHF
TRBV7-9	-	-	TRBJ1-1	TGTGCCAGCAGCTTAGGTCAGGCCAGGGAAGCTTTCTTT	CASSLGQAREAFF
TRBV19	-	TRBD2	TRBJ2-3	TGTGCCAGTAGTATAGGTCTACTAGCGGGTTTGACAGATACGCAGTATTTT	CASSIGLLAGLTDTQYF
TRBV2	-	-	TRBJ2-7	TGTGCCAGCAGTGAGGTAGCAGGGTTCTCCTACGAGCAGTACTTC	CASSEVAGFSYEQYF
TRBV18	once	TRBD1	TRBJ2-6	TGTGCCAGCTCACCGGGACAGATGCTCTCTGGGGCCAACGTCCTGACTTTC	CASSPGQMLSGANVLTF